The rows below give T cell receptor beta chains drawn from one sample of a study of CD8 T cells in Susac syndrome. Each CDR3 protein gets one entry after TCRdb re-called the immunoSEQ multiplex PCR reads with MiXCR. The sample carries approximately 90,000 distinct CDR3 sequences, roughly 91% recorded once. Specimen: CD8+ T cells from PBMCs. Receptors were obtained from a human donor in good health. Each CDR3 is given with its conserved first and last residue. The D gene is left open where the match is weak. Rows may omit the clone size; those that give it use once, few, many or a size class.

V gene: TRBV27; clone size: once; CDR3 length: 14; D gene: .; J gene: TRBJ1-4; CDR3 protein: CASSLSAGRGKLFF; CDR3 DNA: TGTGCCAGCAGTTTATCCGCGGGACGGGGAAAACTGTTTTTT
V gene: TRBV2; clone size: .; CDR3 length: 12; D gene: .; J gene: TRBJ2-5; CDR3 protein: CASSDRAETQYF; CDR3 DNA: TGTGCCAGCAGTGATCGGGCAGAGACCCAGTACTTC
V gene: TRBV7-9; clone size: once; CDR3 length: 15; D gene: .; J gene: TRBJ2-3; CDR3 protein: CASSPRGISTDTQYF; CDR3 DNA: TGTGCCAGCAGCCCCCGGGGGATTAGCACAGATACGCAGTATTTT
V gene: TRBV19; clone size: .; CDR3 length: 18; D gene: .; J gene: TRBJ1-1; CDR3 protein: CASSTLGGPAFRAGEAFF; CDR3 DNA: TGTGCCAGTAGTACCCTCGGGGGGCCAGCCTTCAGGGCGGGTGAAGCTTTCTTT
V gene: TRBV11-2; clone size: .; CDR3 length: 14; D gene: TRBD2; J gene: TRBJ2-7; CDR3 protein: CASSPGSGGYEQYF; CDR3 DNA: TGTGCCAGCAGCCCCGGAAGCGGGGGCTACGAGCAGTACTTC
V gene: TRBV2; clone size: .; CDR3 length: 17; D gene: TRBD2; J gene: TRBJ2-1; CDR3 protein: CASSEPSGLPSYNEQFF; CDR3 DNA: TGTGCCAGCAGTGAACCTAGCGGATTACCCTCCTACAATGAGCAGTTCTTC
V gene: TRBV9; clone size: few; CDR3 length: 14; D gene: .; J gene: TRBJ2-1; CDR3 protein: CASSVDDILNEQFF; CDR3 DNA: TGTGCCAGCAGCGTAGATGACATTCTCAATGAGCAGTTCTTC
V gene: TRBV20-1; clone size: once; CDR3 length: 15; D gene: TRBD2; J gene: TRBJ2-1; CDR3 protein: CSARDGLAGSDEQFF; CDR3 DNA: TGCAGTGCTAGAGACGGACTAGCGGGGTCGGATGAGCAGTTCTTC
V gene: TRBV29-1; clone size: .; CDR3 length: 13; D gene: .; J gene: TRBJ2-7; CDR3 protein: CSVEVGNGNEQYF; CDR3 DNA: TGCAGCGTTGAAGTGGGGAATGGGAACGAGCAGTACTTC
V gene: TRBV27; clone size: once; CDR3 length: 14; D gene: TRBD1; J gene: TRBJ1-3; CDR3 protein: CASSATGGATTIYF; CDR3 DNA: TGTGCCAGCAGTGCTACAGGGGGCGCGACGACCATATATTTT
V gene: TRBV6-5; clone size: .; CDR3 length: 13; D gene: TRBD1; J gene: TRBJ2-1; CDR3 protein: CASSYTGQGGQFF; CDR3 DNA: TGTGCCAGCAGTTACACGGGACAGGGAGGGCAGTTCTTC
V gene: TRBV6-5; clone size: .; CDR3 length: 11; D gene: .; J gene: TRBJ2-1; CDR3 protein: CASKGLNEQFF; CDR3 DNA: TGTGCCAGCAAGGGCCTCAATGAGCAGTTCTTC
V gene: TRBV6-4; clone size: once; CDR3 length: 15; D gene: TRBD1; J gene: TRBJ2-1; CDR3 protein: CASSAETGGLNEQFF; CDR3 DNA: TGTGCCAGCAGTGCCGAGACAGGGGGACTCAATGAGCAGTTCTTC
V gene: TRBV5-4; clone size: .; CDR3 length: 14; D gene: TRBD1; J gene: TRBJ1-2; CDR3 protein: CASSLQGNNYGYTF; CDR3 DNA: TGTGCCAGCAGCTTACAGGGGAATAACTATGGCTACACCTTC
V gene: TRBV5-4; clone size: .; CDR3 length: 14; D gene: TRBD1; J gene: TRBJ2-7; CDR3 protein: CASRFGTGMEEQYF; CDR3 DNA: TGTGCCAGCAGATTTGGGACAGGTATGGAAGAGCAGTACTTC
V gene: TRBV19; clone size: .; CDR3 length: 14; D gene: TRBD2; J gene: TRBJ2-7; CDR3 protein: CASSKSGNSYEQYF; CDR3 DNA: TGTGCCAGTAGTAAGAGCGGGAACTCCTACGAGCAGTACTTC
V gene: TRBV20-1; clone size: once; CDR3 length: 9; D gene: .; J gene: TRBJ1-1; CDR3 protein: CTFGPEAFF; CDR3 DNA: TGCACCTTTGGCCCTGAAGCTTTCTTT
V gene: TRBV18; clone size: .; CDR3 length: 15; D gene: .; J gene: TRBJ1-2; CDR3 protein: CASSPPIGGGYGYTF; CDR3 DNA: TGTGCCAGCTCACCACCGATAGGGGGAGGCTATGGCTACACCTTC
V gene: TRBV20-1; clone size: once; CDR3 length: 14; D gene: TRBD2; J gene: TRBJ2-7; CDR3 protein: CSARDSGGFYEQYF; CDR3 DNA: TGCAGTGCTAGGGATAGCGGGGGATTCTACGAGCAGTACTTC
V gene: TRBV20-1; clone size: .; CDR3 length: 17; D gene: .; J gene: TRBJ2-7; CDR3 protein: CSARTQPATANRGEQYF; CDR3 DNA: TGCAGTGCTAGAACCCAACCAGCAACCGCAAACCGAGGCGAGCAGTACTTC
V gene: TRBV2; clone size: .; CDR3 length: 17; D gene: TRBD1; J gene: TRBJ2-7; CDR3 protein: CASSASGQGISNYEQYF; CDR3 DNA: TGTGCCAGCAGTGCATCGGGACAGGGCATCAGTAACTACGAGCAGTACTTC
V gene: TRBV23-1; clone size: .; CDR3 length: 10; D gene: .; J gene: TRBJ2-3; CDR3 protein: CASSQSPQYF; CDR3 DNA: TGCGCCAGCAGTCAATCCCCGCAGTATTTT
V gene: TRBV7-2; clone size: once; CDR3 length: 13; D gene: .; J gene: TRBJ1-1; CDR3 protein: CASRLPGDTEAFF; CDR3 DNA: TGTGCCAGCAGATTGCCTGGGGACACTGAAGCTTTCTTT
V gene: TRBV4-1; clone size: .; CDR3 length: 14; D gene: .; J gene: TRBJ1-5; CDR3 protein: CASSHPGGNQPQHF; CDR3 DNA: TGCGCCAGCAGCCACCCAGGGGGCAATCAGCCCCAGCATTTT
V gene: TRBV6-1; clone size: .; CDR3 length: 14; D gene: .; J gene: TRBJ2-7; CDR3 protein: CASSPISGSHEQYF; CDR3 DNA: TGTGCCAGCAGCCCGATCAGCGGGTCCCACGAGCAGTACTTC
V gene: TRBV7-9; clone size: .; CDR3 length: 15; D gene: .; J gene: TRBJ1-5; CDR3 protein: CASSLSGPGSQPQHF; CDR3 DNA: TGTGCCAGCAGCTTAAGTGGGCCAGGGAGTCAGCCCCAGCATTTT
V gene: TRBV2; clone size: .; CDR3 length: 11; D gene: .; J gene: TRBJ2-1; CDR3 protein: CASSEGLLEFF; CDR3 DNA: TGTGCCAGCAGTGAGGGTCTTTTGGAGTTCTTC
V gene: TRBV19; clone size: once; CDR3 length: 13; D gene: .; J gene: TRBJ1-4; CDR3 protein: CASTPTIGEKLFF; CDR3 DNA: TGTGCCAGTACCCCGACAATCGGGGAAAAACTGTTTTTT
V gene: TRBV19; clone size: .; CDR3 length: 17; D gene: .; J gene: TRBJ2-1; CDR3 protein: CASSIDLAGSTFLGQFF; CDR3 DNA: TGTGCCAGTAGTATAGATTTGGCAGGGTCCACCTTCCTGGGGCAGTTCTTC
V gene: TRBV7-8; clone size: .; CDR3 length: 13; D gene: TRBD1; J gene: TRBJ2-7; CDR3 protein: CASSSQGAYEQYF; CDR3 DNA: TGTGCCAGCAGCTCCCAGGGGGCATACGAGCAGTACTTC
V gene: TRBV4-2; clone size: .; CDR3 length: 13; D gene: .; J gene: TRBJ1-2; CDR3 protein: CASSGGSLGGYTF; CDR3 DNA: TGTGCCAGCAGCGGTGGCAGCTTAGGAGGCTACACCTTC
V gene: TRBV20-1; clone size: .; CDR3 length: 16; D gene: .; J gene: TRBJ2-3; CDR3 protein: CSANTLRGRRTDTQYF; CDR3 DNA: TGCAGTGCTAATACCTTGAGGGGCCGGCGCACAGATACGCAGTATTTT
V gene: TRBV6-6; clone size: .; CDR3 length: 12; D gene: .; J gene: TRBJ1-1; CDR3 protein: CASSLENTEAFF; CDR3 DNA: TGTGCCAGCAGTCTCGAGAACACTGAAGCTTTCTTT
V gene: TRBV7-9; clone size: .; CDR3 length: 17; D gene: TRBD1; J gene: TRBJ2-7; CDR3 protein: CASSPNPPTGSSYEQYF; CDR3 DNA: TGTGCCAGCAGCCCCAATCCACCGACAGGGAGCTCCTACGAGCAGTACTTC
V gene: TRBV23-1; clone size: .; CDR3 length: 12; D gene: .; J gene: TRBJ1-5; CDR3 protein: CASSQSTAPQHF; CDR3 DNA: TGCGCCAGCAGTCAATCAACTGCTCCCCAGCATTTT
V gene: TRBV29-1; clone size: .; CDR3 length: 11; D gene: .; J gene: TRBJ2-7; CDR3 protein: CSVESRYEQYF; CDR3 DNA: TGCAGCGTTGAATCCCGCTACGAGCAGTACTTC
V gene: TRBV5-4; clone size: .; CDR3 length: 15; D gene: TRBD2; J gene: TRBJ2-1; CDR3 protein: CASSPRGSSYNEQFF; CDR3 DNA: TGTGCCAGCAGCCCGCGGGGGAGCTCCTACAATGAGCAGTTCTTC
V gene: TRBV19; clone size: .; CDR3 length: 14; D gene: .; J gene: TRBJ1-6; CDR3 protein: CASSPGQVIGSLHF; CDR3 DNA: TGTGCCAGTTCCCCGGGGCAGGTTATTGGGTCCCTCCACTTT
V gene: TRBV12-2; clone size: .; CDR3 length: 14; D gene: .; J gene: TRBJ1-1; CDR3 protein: CASRSGLRCTEAFF; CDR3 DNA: TGTGCAAGTCGCTCGGGACTACGGTGCACTGAAGCTTTCTTT
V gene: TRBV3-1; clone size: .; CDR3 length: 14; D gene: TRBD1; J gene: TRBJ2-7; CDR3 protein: CASSYDRGPGEQYF; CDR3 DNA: TGTGCCAGCAGCTACGACAGGGGGCCTGGTGAGCAGTACTTC
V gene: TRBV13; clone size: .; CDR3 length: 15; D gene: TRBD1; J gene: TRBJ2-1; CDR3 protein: CASSLGQGARNEQFF; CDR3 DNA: TGTGCCAGCAGCCTCGGACAGGGGGCGCGTAATGAGCAGTTCTTC
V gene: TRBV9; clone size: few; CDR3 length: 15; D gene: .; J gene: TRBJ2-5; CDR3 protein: CASSFDSAPQETQYF; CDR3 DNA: TGTGCCAGCAGCTTCGACAGCGCACCACAAGAGACCCAGTACTTC